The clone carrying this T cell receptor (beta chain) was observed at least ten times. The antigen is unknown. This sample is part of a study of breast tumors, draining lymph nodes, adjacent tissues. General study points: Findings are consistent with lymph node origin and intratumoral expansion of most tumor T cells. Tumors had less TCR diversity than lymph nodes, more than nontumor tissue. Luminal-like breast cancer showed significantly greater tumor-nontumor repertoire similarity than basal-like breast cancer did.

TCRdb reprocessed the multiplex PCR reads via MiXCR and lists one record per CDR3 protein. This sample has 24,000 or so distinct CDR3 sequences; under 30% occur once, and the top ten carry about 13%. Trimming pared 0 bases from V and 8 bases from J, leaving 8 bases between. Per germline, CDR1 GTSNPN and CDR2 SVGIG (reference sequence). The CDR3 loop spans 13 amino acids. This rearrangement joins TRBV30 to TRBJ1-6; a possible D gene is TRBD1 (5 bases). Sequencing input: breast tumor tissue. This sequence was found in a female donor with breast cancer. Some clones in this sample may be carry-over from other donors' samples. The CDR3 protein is CAWSVRGYSPLHF. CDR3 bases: TGTGCCTGGAGTGTAAGGGGTTATTCACCCCTCCACTTT.